Sequencing of this T cell receptor beta chain was carried out in a study of neurological immune-mediated disorders. The study built sorted libraries from some 960,000 CD4+ or CD8+ T cells. Overall study results and limits: The greatest TCR clonal expansion appeared in HTLV-1-associated myelopathy and the smallest, falling below healthy controls, in multiple sclerosis.

Germline V gives CDR1 KGHDR, CDR2 SFDVKD. CDR3 size: 13 residues. Between the trimmed V and J ends, which lost 5 bases and 4 bases, there was a span of 8 bases. cDNA was made by 5'RACE with 10-nucleotide random UMIs. From 15-18 subjects, each sequencing run yielded over 180 million TCR-beta sequences. TCRdb reprocessed the 5' RACE reads with MiXCR, giving one entry per CDR3 protein. This sample yields about 30,000 distinct CDR3 sequences, of which approximately 5.4% are seen a single time; 2% to 2.5% belongs to the top ten. This clonotype was observed at least ten times. Its antigen remains unknown. The sample comprised CD4+ T cells from blood. The clonotype was recovered from a woman aged 45-60 years in good health. The chain combines TRBV24-1 with TRBJ1-3; D call uncertain. The DNA for the CDR3 is TGTGCCACCAGTGCCCCCCCCGGAAACACCATATATTTT. Amino acid sequence: CATSAPPGNTIYF.